The following is a T cell receptor beta chain sequence with its context. This sample was included in a study of technical replicates of blood from a few donors. Repertoires were generated with immunoSEQ multiplex PCR, while TCRdb's copy carries only in-frame clones and drops some. The profile shows approximately 59,000 clones, 90% to 95% of them singletons. Sequencing was done on a sample of PBMCs. This TCR came from a human donor in good health. Some clones in this sample may be carry-over from other donors' samples.

CDR3 sequence: CASSSGQGAGQPQHF. The CDR3 coding sequence is TGTGCCAGCAGCTCGGGACAGGGGGCCGGTCAGCCCCAGCATTTT. This chain uses TRBV7-8 with TRBJ1-5; 12 positions agree with TRBD1. CDR1 and CDR2 from the germline V gene are SGHVS and FQNEAQ. V lost 4 bases and J lost 6; bases outside the gene matches: 4. The CDR3 totals 15 residues.